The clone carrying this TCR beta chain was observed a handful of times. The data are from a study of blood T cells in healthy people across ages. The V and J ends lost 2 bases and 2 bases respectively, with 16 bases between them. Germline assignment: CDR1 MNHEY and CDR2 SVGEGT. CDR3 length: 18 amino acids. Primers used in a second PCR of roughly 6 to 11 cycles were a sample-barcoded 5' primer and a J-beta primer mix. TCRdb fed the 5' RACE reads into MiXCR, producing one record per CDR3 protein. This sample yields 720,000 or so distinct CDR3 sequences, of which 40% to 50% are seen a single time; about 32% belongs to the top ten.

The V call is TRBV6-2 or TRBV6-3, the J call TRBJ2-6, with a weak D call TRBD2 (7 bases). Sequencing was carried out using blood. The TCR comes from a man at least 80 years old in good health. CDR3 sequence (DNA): TGTGCCAGCAGTTACGGAGGGGGGGCCCCCCCTGGGGCCAACGTCCTGACTTTC. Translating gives CASSYGGGAPPGANVLTF.